The 10 T cell receptor beta chains reported below all come from one sample, sequenced in a study of T cells after posttransplantation cyclophosphamide. Assay: immunoSEQ multiplex PCR; the TCRdb copy retains only in-frame clones and omits some. The profile shows about 66,000 clones, 80% to 95% of them singletons. Input material: PBMCs. These receptors originate from a woman aged 25 to 39 in good health and a related stem cell transplant donor.

This clone was seen a few times. V usage is TRBV19 and J usage is TRBJ1-2; no definite D call. Trimming pared 3 bases from V and 5 bases from J, leaving 10 bases between. The germline V gene encodes CDR1 LNHDA and CDR2 SQIVND (reference sequence). This CDR3 spans 13 amino acids. DNA of the CDR3: TGTGCCAGTAGTATCTCGGGGTTTTATGGCTACACCTTC. Translation: CASSISGFYGYTF. The variable domain in full, completed from reference TRBV19 and TRBJ1-2, reads DGGITQSPKYLFRKEGQNVTLSCEQNLNHDAMYWYRQDPGQGLRLIYYSQIVNDFQKGDIAEGYSVSREKKESFPLTVTSAQKNPTAFYLCASSISGFYGYTFGSGTRLTVV.

The chain uses TRBV10-2 and TRBJ2-7, with 9 bases lining up with TRBD2. Trimming cost V 7 bases and J 2 bases; bases outside gene matches: 9. CDR3 length: 15 amino acids. Germline lookup yields CDR1 WSHSY and CDR2 SAAADI. The CDR3: CASITTSGEPYEQYF. DNA of the CDR3: TGCGCCAGCATTACGACTAGCGGTGAACCCTACGAGCAGTACTTC.

The chain is built from TRBV2 and TRBJ2-2; 8 nucleotides line up with TRBD1. The length of the CDR3 is 15 residues. V dropped 3 bases and J dropped 3; count of bases not matched to a gene: 3. From germline, CDR1 is SNHLY and CDR2 FYNNEI. CDR3 bases: TGTGCCAGCAGTGACCGGACAGGGTACACCGGGGAGCTGTTTTTT. Its protein is CASSDRTGYTGELFF.

The chain uses TRBV5-1 and TRBJ2-3; D ambiguous. Trimming left V 5 bases short and J 5 bases short, with 12 bases between. Germline CDR1 reads SGHRS; CDR2 reads YFSETQ. CDR3 size: 13 residues. The CDR3, as DNA: TGCGCCAGCAGAGGTGGGTTGGGAGATACGCAGTATTTT. Encoded protein: CASRGGLGDTQYF.

V and J are TRBV7-9 and TRBJ1-2; D unresolved. Trimming stripped 4 bases from V and 1 base from J, with 7 bases between. CDR3 size: 13 residues. Germline V lookup: CDR1 SEHNR, CDR2 FQNEAQ (reference sequence). As DNA, the CDR3 is TGTGCCAGCAGCTCCCCAGATAACTATGGCTACACCTTC. Translating gives CASSSPDNYGYTF. Combining the CDR3 with reference TRBV7-9 and TRBJ1-2 gives the whole variable domain DTGVSQNPRHKITKRGQNVTFRCDPISEHNRLYWYRQTLGQGPEFLTYFQNEAQLEKSRLLSDRFSAERPKGSFSTLEIQRTEQGDSAMYLCASSSPDNYGYTFGSGTRLTVV.

The rearrangement uses TRBV7-3 and TRBJ1-1, with 12 bases that match TRBD1. V shed 5 bases and J 6 bases; nucleotides not matched to a gene: 7. Germline V gene lookup returns CDR1 SGHTA and CDR2 FQGTGA. The CDR3 sequence is 15 residues long. The CDR3, as DNA: TGTGCCAGCAGCGGGGGGACAGGGGGCTTCGCTGAAGCTTTCTTT. This translates into CASSGGTGGFAEAFF.

This clone was counted between two and nine times. The chain has TRBV30 and TRBJ1-4; 7 bases match TRBD1. J was trimmed by 8 bases and V by 3 bases; bases with no gene match: 24. This CDR3 has 19 residues. Germline loops: CDR1 GTSNPN, CDR2 SVGIG (reference sequence). The CDR3 DNA sequence: TGTGCCTGGAGGGACAGGCCAATAAAATACGGGGGATTTGGGGAAAAACTGTTTTTT. Translating gives CAWRDRPIKYGGFGEKLFF.

The chain carries TRBV21-1 and TRBJ2-7; no DNA check was done on the table's D call, TRBD2. TRBV21-1 is designated a pseudogene. The CDR3 loop spans 14 amino acids. The CDR3 reads CAYLTHRGCYEQYF. CDR3 nucleotides: TGTGCATACCTAACACACCGCGGATGCTACGAGCAGTACTTC.

V usage is TRBV7-8 and J usage is TRBJ1-2; D not certain. This CDR3 has 13 residues. Looked up from germline, CDR1 is SGHVS and CDR2 is FQNEAQ. Deletions cut 4 bases from V and 7 bases from J, with 13 bases between. CDR3 nucleotides: TGTGCCAGCAGCTCAGTCTTCGAGGGTGGCTACACCTTC. As protein: CASSSVFEGGYTF.

The chain is built from TRBV20-1 and TRBJ1-1, with D perhaps matching TRBD1 (6 bases). The V gene's germline CDR1 is DFQATT and CDR2 SNEGSKA (reference sequence). CDR3 length: 11 residues. V lost 1 base and J lost 11, with 11 bases in between. The CDR3 reads CSARGHRDAFF. CDR3 nucleotide sequence: TGCAGTGCTAGAGGTCACAGGGACGCTTTCTTT.